This T cell receptor beta chain was identified during a study of lung T cells in sarcoidosis with Löfgren's syndrome. As regards this clonotype: Germline is not matched at one junction end, which may reflect a read error.

CDR1 is SGHTA and CDR2 is FQGNSA in the germline V gene. This CDR3 has 14 residues. TCRdb passed the reads through MiXCR, listing each CDR3 protein once. The sample consists of about 19,000 distinct CDR3 sequences, 21% of them appearing once. The sample consisted of CD4+ T cells from bronchoalveolar lavage. The V call is TRBV7-2, the J call TRBJ2-5, with D perhaps matching TRBD1 or TRBD2 (5 bases each). The source of this sequence is a human donor with sarcoidosis (Löfgren's syndrome or another form), or a control subject (not recorded which). CDR3 DNA: TGTGCCAGCAGTTCGCAAGGGGTCTCTGGGACCCGGTACTTC. It yields the protein CASSSQGVSGTRYF.